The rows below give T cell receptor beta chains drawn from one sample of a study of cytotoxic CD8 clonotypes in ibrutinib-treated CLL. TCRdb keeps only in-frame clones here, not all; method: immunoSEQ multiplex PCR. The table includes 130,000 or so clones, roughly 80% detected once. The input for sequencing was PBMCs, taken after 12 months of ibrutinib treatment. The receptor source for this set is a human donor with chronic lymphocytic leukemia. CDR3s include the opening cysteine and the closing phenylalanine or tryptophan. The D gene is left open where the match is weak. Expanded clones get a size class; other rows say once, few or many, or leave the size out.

CASSLATRIFNEQFF	TGTGCCAGCAGTTTAGCGACTAGAATCTTCAATGAGCAGTTCTTC	TRBV7-2	few	TRBJ2-1	.
CASIPRGNQETQYF	TGTGCCAGCATCCCCAGGGGGAACCAAGAGACCCAGTACTTC	TRBV6-5	once	TRBJ2-5	TRBD1
CASQDRSSYNSPLHF	TGTGCCAGCCAGGACAGGAGCTCCTATAATTCACCCCTCCACTTT	TRBV19	.	TRBJ1-6	TRBD1
CAISESGLAGYNEQFF	TGTGCCATCAGTGAGTCGGGACTAGCGGGCTACAATGAGCAGTTCTTC	TRBV10-3	.	TRBJ2-1	TRBD2
CASSQREWQISHEQYF	TGTGCCAGCAGCCAACGGGAGTGGCAGATCTCTCACGAGCAGTACTTC	TRBV4-2	.	TRBJ2-7	.
CASSLETSQKGGTQYF	TGTGCCAGCAGCTTGGAGACTAGTCAAAAGGGGGGGACCCAGTACTTC	TRBV7-7	.	TRBJ2-5	.
CASTARYNSPLHF	TGTGCCAGCACGGCACGATATAATTCACCCCTCCACTTT	TRBV28	.	TRBJ1-6	.
CAISHPTLYSPLHF	TGTGCCATCAGTCACCCGACCCTTTATTCACCCCTCCACTTT	TRBV10-3	.	TRBJ1-6	.
CASSIYPGQGGYTF	TGTGCCAGTAGTATTTATCCAGGGCAAGGAGGCTACACCTTC	TRBV19	.	TRBJ1-2	.
CASSLADQPQHF	TGTGCCAGCAGTTTAGCCGATCAGCCCCAGCATTTT	TRBV28	.	TRBJ1-5	.
CASSGRDRGNYGYTF	TGTGCCAGCAGCGGCCGGGACAGGGGTAACTATGGCTACACCTTC	TRBV9	.	TRBJ1-2	TRBD1
CASSIDSGVYNEQFF	TGTGCCAGTAGTATAGATAGCGGGGTTTACAATGAGCAGTTCTTC	TRBV19	.	TRBJ2-1	TRBD2
CASSAPRTGSYEQYF	TGTGCCAGCAGTGCCCCCAGGACCGGATCCTACGAGCAGTACTTC	TRBV28	few	TRBJ2-7	.
CASSSTQWRGEQYF	TGTGCCAGCAGCTCAACACAATGGAGGGGGGAGCAGTACTTC	TRBV7-9	.	TRBJ2-7	.
CASSTRGTGELFF	TGTGCCAGTAGTACCAGGGGCACCGGGGAGCTGTTTTTT	TRBV19	.	TRBJ2-2	.
CATSRPGGAKNIQYF	TGTGCCACCAGCAGACCCGGGGGAGCCAAAAACATTCAGTACTTC	TRBV15	few	TRBJ2-4	.
CASSLSTRGQLYEQYF	TGTGCCAGCAGTTTATCAACTCGGGGACAGCTTTACGAGCAGTACTTC	TRBV27	.	TRBJ2-7	TRBD1
CASSQVGRGDLETQYF	TGTGCCAGCAGCCAAGTCGGTCGGGGGGACCTTGAGACCCAGTACTTC	TRBV14	few	TRBJ2-5	TRBD2
CASSLALGTSGDYEQYF	TGTGCCAGCAGCTTAGCTCTTGGGACTAGCGGGGATTACGAGCAGTACTTC	TRBV7-6	.	TRBJ2-7	TRBD2
CSGGRDLGAFF	TGCAGCGGTGGAAGGGACCTTGGGGCTTTCTTT	TRBV29-1	.	TRBJ1-1	.
CASSESVPQGTQYF	TGCGCCAGCAGTGAGTCGGTGCCCCAGGGGACCCAGTACTTC	TRBV10-2	.	TRBJ2-5	.
CASSLSLTGAYYNSPLHF	TGTGCCAGCAGTTTATCGTTAACAGGGGCCTATTATAATTCACCCCTCCACTTT	TRBV27	.	TRBJ1-6	TRBD1
CSAPGDHEQFF	TGCAGTGCCCCGGGGGATCATGAGCAGTTCTTC	TRBV20-1	.	TRBJ2-1	.
CAWRRYSYSSGANVLTF	TGTGCCTGGAGACGTTACAGTTACAGTTCTGGGGCCAACGTCCTGACTTTC	TRBV30	.	TRBJ2-6	.
CSVEDQGLGYGYTF	TGCAGCGTTGAAGATCAGGGCCTTGGGTATGGCTACACCTTC	TRBV29-1	.	TRBJ1-2	.
CASSITSEPTYEQYF	TGTGCCAGCAGCATTACTAGCGAACCAACCTACGAGCAGTACTTC	TRBV7-2	.	TRBJ2-7	TRBD2
CAWSSSYPRAGGGELFF	TGTGCCTGGAGTTCCTCTTACCCTCGAGCTGGGGGCGGGGAGCTGTTTTTT	TRBV30	.	TRBJ2-2	.
CASSYKDRGRTGELFF	TGTGCCAGCAGTTATAAGGACAGGGGGCGGACCGGGGAGCTGTTTTTT	TRBV5-4	few	TRBJ2-2	TRBD1
CASSYRGVYNNEQFF	TGTGCCAGCAGTTATCGTGGTGTCTACAACAATGAGCAGTTCTTC	TRBV6-6	.	TRBJ2-1	.
CAISENTYEQYF	TGTGCCATCAGTGAAAATACCTACGAGCAGTACTTC	TRBV10-3	.	TRBJ2-7	.
CSVETGLHTGELFF	TGCAGCGTTGAGACAGGGTTACACACCGGGGAGCTGTTTTTT	TRBV29-1	.	TRBJ2-2	TRBD1
CASSLAGPKETQYF	TGTGCCAGCAGCTTAGCAGGGCCCAAAGAGACCCAGTACTTC	TRBV7-2	.	TRBJ2-5	.
CASSSMTGDGYTF	TGTGCCAGCAGTTCCATGACAGGGGATGGCTACACCTTC	TRBV7-3	.	TRBJ1-2	TRBD1
CACSQQTWNTEAFF	TGTGCCTGTTCACAGCAGACCTGGAACACTGAAGCTTTCTTT	TRBV30	.	TRBJ1-1	.
CASSSETGVGANVLTF	TGTGCCAGCAGCTCAGAAACAGGGGTTGGGGCCAACGTCCTGACTTTC	TRBV7-8	.	TRBJ2-6	TRBD1
CASRNRGLNEQFF	TGTGCCAGCAGGAACAGGGGGCTCAATGAGCAGTTCTTC	TRBV6-1	.	TRBJ2-1	TRBD1
CASSLTMTDTQYF	TGTGCCAGCAGCTTAACGATGACAGATACGCAGTATTTT	TRBV7-3	few	TRBJ2-3	.
CASRPSAQGRQPQHF	TGTGCCAGCAGACCCTCAGCCCAGGGGAGACAGCCCCAGCATTTT	TRBV28	.	TRBJ1-5	.
CAWSRNLGETQYF	TGTGCCTGGAGCCGAAATTTGGGAGAGACCCAGTACTTC	TRBV30	once	TRBJ2-5	.
CASRIGPTEAFF	TGTGCCAGCAGAATAGGGCCCACTGAAGCTTTCTTT	TRBV7-9	.	TRBJ1-1	.
CASNVRVGERNTEAFF	TGTGCCAGTAATGTTAGGGTGGGAGAACGGAACACTGAAGCTTTCTTT	TRBV19	.	TRBJ1-1	.
CASSSNPDRPYEQYF	TGTGCCAGCAGCTCTAACCCGGACAGGCCCTACGAGCAGTACTTC	TRBV4-2	.	TRBJ2-7	TRBD1
CAISGTSLAGELFF	TGTGCCATCAGTGGGACTAGTCTAGCCGGGGAGCTGTTTTTT	TRBV10-3	.	TRBJ2-2	TRBD2
CATSSGTRLSEQYF	TGTGCCACCAGCTCCGGGACTCGATTATCCGAGCAGTACTTC	TRBV15	.	TRBJ2-7	.
CASSLRGDSGGTDTQYF	TGTGCCAGCAGTCTAAGAGGGGATAGCGGGGGGACAGATACGCAGTATTTT	TRBV27	.	TRBJ2-3	TRBD2
CASSRGRLNEKLFF	TGTGCCAGCAGTAGGGGAAGACTTAATGAAAAACTGTTTTTT	TRBV28	.	TRBJ1-4	.
CASGGRIIDLAKNIQYF	TGTGCCAGCGGGGGACGGATCATCGACCTAGCCAAAAACATTCAGTACTTC	TRBV21-1	.	TRBJ2-4	.